This paragraph covers one T cell receptor beta chain sequence. Antigen unknown. An overlapping HIV-1 Gag peptide pool stimulated these cells at about 1 ug/peptide/mL. CD40L/CD69 double-negative CD45RO-high memory CD4+ T cells were collected. These data originate in a study of persistence of HIV-infected CD4 T cells. Broader study findings: Bulk TCR data could not be restricted to HIV-1-infected CMV-responding cells. Proviral oligoclonality tracked with TCR oligoclonality within the same sorted cells. Degenerate expanded CDR3beta sequences were enriched among CMV- and Gag-responding cells.

Sequencing used immunoSEQ version 4 in survey mode. Data came from immunoSEQ multiplex PCR; TCRdb stores just in-frame clones and leaves some out. Of 50,000 to 65,000 clones listed, 70% to 75% were seen once; the top ten hold over 1.5%. V was cut by 0 bases and J by 4 bases, with 21 bases left in between. This CDR3 has 18 residues. Germline lookup yields CDR1 LGHDT and CDR2 YNNKEL (reference sequence). J is TRBJ1-2 and V is TRBV3-1 (or the pseudogene TRBV3-2); a weak D match, TRBD1 (6 bases). This TCR was sampled from an adult man with HIV who was CMV-seropositive. The sample in question was CD4+ T cells sorted from PBMCs after roughly 19-hour stimulation, obtained from a patient who received antiretroviral therapy. CDR3 nucleotides: TGTGCCAGCAGCCAAGATAAAACCGGCAGGGGAGAGGGCTATGGCTACACCTTC. This translates into CASSQDKTGRGEGYGYTF.